A single TCR beta chain is shown here with its context. The germline CDR1 and CDR2 sequences are ENHRY and SYGVKD. Trimming cost V 0 bases and J 6 bases, with 2 bases left between them. The CDR3 is made up of 12 amino acids. The source of the sample is a study of T-cell reconstitution after alpha-beta-depleted transplantation in children. Preparation of the TCRbeta library used unique molecular identifiers. TCRdb re-derived calls from the PCR reads in MiXCR, one entry per CDR3 protein. The sample lists about 540,000 distinct CDR3 sequences, about 18% occurring once. The source was PBMCs from the stem cell graft donor, collected from the stem cell graft. The sequence derives from a human donor who donated a stem cell graft to a child with acute lymphoblastic leukemia. The chain has TRBV10-3 and TRBJ2-2; D is unresolved. This chain's CDR3 is CAISESAGELFF. The CDR3 nucleotides are TGTGCCATCAGTGAGTCTGCCGGGGAGCTGTTTTTT.